Each of the 28 T cell receptor beta chains below was sequenced from the same sample in a study of response to subunit inactivated influenza vaccine. TCRdb called the RT-PCR reads again in MiXCR, with one record for every CDR3 protein. The sample has 150,000 to 200,000 distinct CDR3 sequences, roughly 12% seen once. The sample was also linked to a second study, of T cells expressing NK-cell markers. Per that study: The cDNA for TCR beta came from 5'RACE template switching with UMIs.

This sample comprised CD8+ T cells sorted from PBMCs, obtained less than 13 days after vaccination. The receptors were gathered from a man between 45 and 60 years old who received an inactivated influenza vaccine.

About this clonotype: One end of the junction fails to match germline, which may point to a read error. J is TRBJ2-3 and V is TRBV7-7; no definite D call. The CDR3 is made up of 15 amino acids. CDR1 SSHAT and CDR2 FNYEAQ come from the germline V gene (reference sequence). The CDR3 loop reads CASSLDGRHTDTQYF. The CDR3 nucleotides read TGTGCTAGCAGCTTAGATGGACGGCACACAGATACGCAGTATTTT.

This clonotype was found a few times. V is TRBV10-3 and J is TRBJ2-3, with 10 nucleotides matching TRBD1. Looked up from germline, CDR1 is ENHRY and CDR2 is SYGVKD. The V gene end was trimmed by 10 bases and the J gene end by 2 bases; junction bases not matched to a gene: 6. This CDR3 has 14 residues. The CDR3 loop is CANPGQGHTDTQYF. The CDR3 DNA reads as TGTGCCAACCCGGGACAGGGGCACACAGATACGCAGTATTTT.

The V call is TRBV7-9, the J call TRBJ2-7; D remains ambiguous. The CDR3 has 15 amino acids. Germline V lookup: CDR1 SEHNR, CDR2 FQNEAQ (reference sequence). Trimming cost V 4 bases and J 7 bases, with 20 bases left between them. The DNA for the CDR3 is TGTGCCAGCAGCTCGCAACGGTCGGAAGTAGGGGAGCAGTACTTC. Translating it yields CASSSQRSEVGEQYF. Variable domain in full (rest from reference TRBV7-9 and TRBJ2-7): DTGVSQNPRHKITKRGQNVTFRCDPISEHNRLYWYRQTLGQGPEFLTYFQNEAQLEKSRLLSDRFSAERPKGSFSTLEIQRTEQGDSAMYLCASSSQRSEVGEQYFGPGTRLTVT.

The chain employs TRBV5-1 and TRBJ2-6; D might be TRBD1 (5 bases). The germline V gene encodes CDR1 SGHRS and CDR2 YFSETQ. V was clipped by 4 bases and J by 3 bases, with 5 bases between them. This CDR3 has 13 amino acids. This chain's CDR3 is CASSTGGANVLTF. The DNA of the CDR3 is TGCGCCAGCAGCACAGGTGGGGCCAACGTCCTGACTTTC.

This chain uses TRBV4-1 with TRBJ1-1; 9 bases match TRBD1. Trimming removed 3 bases from V and 11 bases from J; junction bases left unmatched: 13. This CDR3 comprises 15 residues. CDR1 and CDR2 (germline): MGHRA, YSYEKL. The CDR3 DNA sequence: TGCGCCAGCAGCCAGTCGCCGGGACAGGGTGGGGTGGCTTTCTTT. It specifies CASSQSPGQGGVAFF.

The V and J genes are TRBV28 and TRBJ1-3; 12 bases line up with TRBD1. Trimming took 2 bases from V and 3 from J; bases not matched to a gene: 5. Germline CDR1 MDHEN, CDR2 SYDVKM. The CDR3 has 17 amino acids. The CDR3 loop reads CASSLRGQGARGNTIYF. CDR3 nucleotides: TGTGCCAGCAGTTTAAGGGGACAGGGGGCGCGTGGAAACACCATATATTTT.

The V and J genes are TRBV27 and TRBJ2-6; 7 nucleotides match TRBD2. This CDR3 has 17 residues. Unmatched junction bases numbered 4, after V lost 0 bases and J lost 2 bases. Germline V CDR1 and CDR2: MNHEY, SMNVEV (reference sequence). The CDR3 spells CASSLSRAGAGANVLTF. Written as DNA, the CDR3 is TGTGCCAGCAGTTTATCGAGGGCGGGGGCTGGGGCCAACGTCCTGACTTTC.

This clonotype has only a few counts. A read error may produce the germline difference seen at one junction end. The genes are TRBV10-3 and TRBJ2-1; TRBD2 aligns across 7 bases. Germline V gene data show CDR1 as ENHRY and CDR2 as SYGVKD. The CDR3 runs 18 residues. This CDR3 reads CASSPSTSTPTPYNEQFF. The CDR3 nucleotides are TGTGCCAGCAGTCCGTCGACTAGCACCCCAACCCCCTACAATGAGCAGTTCTTC.

This clonotype was seen many times. The J gene is TRBJ2-5, the V gene TRBV11-2, with D unresolved. This CDR3 is 15 amino acids long. Per the germline V gene, CDR1 is SGHAT and CDR2 is FQNNGV. Trimming took 0 bases from V and 4 from J, leaving 12 bases between them. The CDR3 loop is CASSLDGLPPETQYF. For the CDR3, the DNA is TGTGCCAGCAGCTTAGACGGGCTCCCCCCAGAGACCCAGTACTTC.

This clonotype occurred many times. The chain combines TRBV11-1 with TRBJ2-1; D might be TRBD2 (6 bases). Germline V gene data show CDR1 as SGHAT and CDR2 as FQDESV (reference sequence). Trimming pared 5 bases from V and 2 bases from J, leaving 22 bases between. CDR3 length: 18 residues. The CDR3 here is CASSPPGDWSSTYNEQFF. CDR3 nucleotides: TGTGCCAGCAGCCCTCCTGGGGACTGGTCCTCTACCTACAATGAGCAGTTCTTC.

J is TRBJ2-1 and V is TRBV28; D possibly corresponds to TRBD2 (6 bases). This CDR3 is 14 amino acids long. The germline V and J ends were trimmed by 6 bases and 5 bases, with 14 bases remaining between them. Per the germline V gene, CDR1 is MDHEN and CDR2 is SYDVKM. CDR3 region: CASRTLGLNNEQFF. Written as DNA, the CDR3 is TGTGCCAGCAGAACCTTGGGACTGAACAATGAGCAGTTCTTC.

This clonotype appeared many times. V is TRBV6-6 and J is TRBJ2-1, with unresolved D. Germline-derived CDR1 and CDR2 are MNHNY and SVGAGI (reference sequence). V lost 4 bases and J lost 8, with 6 bases in between. This CDR3 spans 11 amino acids. The DNA of the CDR3 is TGTGCCAGCAGTTTTGGCGATGAGCAGTTCTTC. It is translated as CASSFGDEQFF.

The J gene is TRBJ1-1, the V gene TRBV12-3 or TRBV12-4, with D unclear. This CDR3 spans 14 amino acids. Trimming took off 3 bases at V and 0 bases at J, with 8 bases between the two ends. The CDR3 coding sequence is TGTGCCAGCAGTTTGGTACAGATGAACACTGAAGCTTTCTTT. Translating gives CASSLVQMNTEAFF.

The CDR3 nucleotides read TGCAGTGCTGATACCGGGTCTCCATTTGTAGCGGGAGGTCCCCGGGAGACCCAGTACTTC. Protein product: CSADTGSPFVAGGPRETQYF. The chain employs TRBV20-1 and TRBJ2-5; 10 bases align to TRBD2. V shed 5 bases and J 5 bases; nucleotides not matched to a gene: 26. The CDR3 spans 20 residues. Germline V gene data show CDR1 as DFQATT and CDR2 as SNEGSKA (reference sequence).

This clonotype was observed a few times. The chain has TRBV6-2 or TRBV6-3 and TRBJ2-5; maybe TRBD1 (6 bases). Germline CDR1 and CDR2: MNHEY and SVGEGT. The germline V and J ends were trimmed by 6 bases and 0 bases, with 11 bases remaining between them. This CDR3 has 14 amino acids. The CDR3 DNA reads TGTGCCAGCAGAAATACAGGGAACCAAGAGACCCAGTACTTC. This codes for CASRNTGNQETQYF.

This clonotype came up a few times. The chain carries TRBV18 and TRBJ2-1; TRBD2 might be the D (6 bases). Germline lookup yields CDR1 KGHSH and CDR2 LQKENI. V was pared by 5 bases and J by 4 bases, with 21 bases between. There are 17 residues in the CDR3. The CDR3 DNA reads as TGTGCCAGCTCAGCCGGGGGAGGAGGTCCCCTGTACAATGAGCAGTTCTTC. It encodes CASSAGGGGPLYNEQFF.

There are a few counts of this clonotype. V usage is TRBV9 and J usage is TRBJ2-3, with 11 bases that match TRBD2. Germline V CDR1 and CDR2: SGDLS, YYNGEE. The CDR3 is made up of 19 amino acids. The V and J ends lost 3 bases and 2 bases, in that order; junction bases with no gene match: 14. CDR3 loop: CASSDPGLAEDATTDTQYF. CDR3 coding DNA: TGTGCCAGCAGCGACCCGGGACTAGCGGAGGATGCAACCACAGATACGCAGTATTTT.

This clonotype was observed a few times. The chain employs TRBV21-1 and TRBJ2-7. TRBV21-1 constitutes a pseudogene. The CDR3 runs to 13 residues. The chain's CDR3 is CASSGQDPYEQYF. The CDR3 nucleotides are TGTGCCAGCAGCGGACAGGACCCCTACGAGCAGTACTTC.

This clonotype was observed a few times. The chain is built from TRBV11-2 and TRBJ2-3, with TRBD2 matching over 7 bases. The CDR3 contains 16 residues. With V trimmed by 1 base and J by 3 bases, 7 bases remained unmatched. From germline, CDR1 is SGHAT and CDR2 FQNNGV. The CDR3 nucleotides read TGTGCCAGCAGCTTAGTATGGGGAGCGGGGACAGATACGCAGTATTTT. Protein product: CASSLVWGAGTDTQYF.

This clonotype appeared a few times. The chain couples TRBV6-5 to TRBJ1-6; 8 bases are shared with TRBD1. CDR3 size: 14 residues. Per germline, CDR1 MNHEY and CDR2 SVGAGI. V lost 5 bases, J lost 8 bases, and 5 bases stayed unmatched. The CDR3 sequence: CASSNRGYYSPLHF. For the CDR3, the DNA is TGTGCCAGCAGTAACAGGGGGTATTATTCACCCCTCCACTTT.

The gene calls are TRBV5-1 and TRBJ2-2; the match to TRBD2 covers 12 bases. Germline V gene sequence: CDR1 SGHRS, CDR2 YFSETQ. This CDR3 region has 15 residues. The V and J ends lost 3 bases and 6 bases, in that order; junction bases with no gene match: 3. CDR3 sequence (DNA): TGCGCCAGCAGCTGGCTAGCGGGGGGGCCCGGGGAGCTGTTTTTT. Translating gives CASSWLAGGPGELFF.

Only a few counts were recorded for this clonotype. The rearrangement links TRBV2 to TRBJ2-1; TRBD2 aligns across 12 bases. The CDR3 is 22 residues long. The trim removed 2 bases at V and 0 bases at J, leaving 17 bases unmatched. Germline V gives CDR1 SNHLY, CDR2 FYNNEI. CDR3 bases: TGTGCCAGCAGTGAACTGACTAGCGGGAGAGCCCCTTACGCGAGCTCCTACAATGAGCAGTTCTTC. Protein: CASSELTSGRAPYASSYNEQFF.

This clonotype was seen only a few times. This sequence joins TRBV4-1 and TRBJ1-1; D might be TRBD1 (5 bases). The CDR3 totals 18 residues. Germline V gene lookup returns CDR1 MGHRA and CDR2 YSYEKL. Trimming removed 0 bases at V and 0 bases at J, with 17 bases between. CDR3 protein: CASSQDVWGTTMNTEAFF. CDR3 nucleotide sequence: TGCGCCAGCAGCCAAGATGTGTGGGGGACCACCATGAACACTGAAGCTTTCTTT.

The V call is TRBV7-9, the J call TRBJ2-5; weak D call: TRBD2 (5 bases). The length of the CDR3 is 13 residues. V was pared by 6 bases and J by 2 bases, with 10 bases between. Germline V lookup: CDR1 SEHNR, CDR2 FQNEAQ (reference sequence). As DNA, the CDR3 is TGTGCCAGCAGTCCAGCGGCTCAAGAGACCCAGTACTTC. Translation: CASSPAAQETQYF.

This clonotype was found many times. This rearrangement joins TRBV29-1 to TRBJ2-3; TRBD2 matches at 10 bases. CDR1 and CDR2 from the germline V gene are SQVTM and ANQGSEA. V lost 6 bases and J lost 3; bases outside the gene matches: 12. The CDR3 has 16 residues. CDR3 sequence reads: CSVAGGSGRITDTQYF. The CDR3 DNA is TGCAGCGTCGCGGGGGGTAGCGGGAGGATAACAGATACGCAGTATTTT.

The table lists this clonotype with a few counts. The chain carries TRBV7-4 and TRBJ2-7; D gene uncertain. Germline loops: CDR1 SGHVT, CDR2 SQSDAQ. There are 15 residues in the CDR3. Trimming removed 2 bases at V and 2 bases at J, with 13 bases between. This chain's CDR3 is CASSLKGWVAYEQYF. The CDR3 DNA sequence: TGTGCCAGCAGCTTAAAGGGTTGGGTGGCCTACGAGCAGTACTTC.

This clonotype was counted ten times or more. The V call is TRBV27, the J call TRBJ2-2, with D perhaps matching TRBD2 (5 bases). The V end lost 5 bases, the J end lost 6 bases, and 13 bases lay between the germline ends. CDR3 length: 14 amino acids. From germline, CDR1 is MNHEY and CDR2 SMNVEV (reference sequence). CDR3: CASSVGAGAGELFF. The DNA of the CDR3 is TGTGCCAGCAGTGTGGGAGCCGGCGCCGGGGAGCTGTTTTTT.

There are a few counts of this clonotype. V gene TRBV3-1 combines with J gene TRBJ2-1; D unclear. CDR1 is LGHDT and CDR2 is YNNKEL in the germline V gene (reference sequence). The V end was cut by 4 bases, the J end by 7 bases, with 11 bases between. This CDR3 comprises 13 residues. The CDR3 DNA reads as TGTGCCAGCAGCCCCGGGTCTTGGAATGAGCAGTTCTTC. Translated, it gives CASSPGSWNEQFF.